Below, 19 T cell receptor beta chains from the same sample are listed, as sequenced in a study of regulatory T cells in long-lasting Graves disease. Documented time point: newly diagnosed GD, antithyroid drugs for less than 3 months. Preparation of the TCR library used RNA extracted from PBMCs. To make TCR beta libraries, researchers used iRepertoire HTBI primers and Arm-PCR of CDR3 regions. TCRdb re-called the multiplex PCR reads through MiXCR, storing one row per CDR3 protein. The table has roughly 380,000 distinct CDR3 sequences, 15% to 20% seen once. The same sample was also used in a study of T cells in Graves' hyperthyroidism and ophthalmopathy.

Sequencing used peripheral blood mononuclear cells (PBMCs), obtained at new diagnosis, from a patient treated with antithyroid drugs. These receptors originate from a man aged 40-50 years with Graves disease.

This clonotype was seen repeatedly, ten times or more. The gene calls are TRBV2 and TRBJ2-1; 7 bases map to TRBD2. The V gene end was trimmed by 8 bases and the J gene end by 7 bases; junction bases not matched to a gene: 11. The germline V gene has CDR1 SNHLY and CDR2 FYNNEI. The CDR3 consists of 14 residues. The CDR3 DNA sequence: TGTGCCAGCGCCGTGGCGGGGGTTCCGAATGAGCAGTTCTTC. Encoded protein: CASAVAGVPNEQFF.

Details on this clonotype: It may be a read error: a sequence one base away is much more abundant. J is TRBJ2-1 and V is TRBV12-3 or TRBV12-4; weak D call: TRBD1 (5 bases). The CDR3 has 13 amino acids. V lost 1 base and J lost 10, with 11 bases in between. The CDR3 loop is CASSLGQYYEQFF. CDR3 sequence (DNA): TGTGCCAGCAGTTTAGGACAGTACTACGAGCAGTTCTTC.

J is TRBJ1-6 and V is TRBV6-5; no reliable D call. This CDR3 comprises 14 residues. Trimming took off 1 base at V and 8 bases at J, with 9 bases between the two ends. The germline gives CDR1 MNHEY, CDR2 SVGAGI. CDR3 coding DNA: TGTGCCAGCAGTTACTACGGGGAGGATTCACCCCTCCACTTT. Amino acid sequence: CASSYYGEDSPLHF.

This clonotype was detected a few times. The V gene is TRBV28, the J gene TRBJ1-1; unclear D gene. V lost 5 bases and J lost 4, with 11 bases in between. The CDR3 is 13 residues long. CDR1 is MDHEN, CDR2 SYDVKM, per germline. The CDR3 DNA reads as TGTGCCAGCAGTCCGCATAGGGCCACTGAAGCTTTCTTT. Encoded protein: CASSPHRATEAFF.

This clonotype was counted ten times or more. The V call is TRBV30, the J call TRBJ1-4, with D unresolved. The CDR3 covers 14 residues. The germline V gene encodes CDR1 GTSNPN and CDR2 SVGIG (reference sequence). With 0 bases removed from V and 4 bases from J, the gap between germline ends came to 9 bases. The CDR3 bases are TGTGCCTGGAGTGTATTTGGTTTTAATGAAAAACTGTTTTTT. Residues: CAWSVFGFNEKLFF.

This clonotype was recorded at least ten times. The chain links TRBV12-3 or TRBV12-4 to TRBJ2-7; 8 positions match TRBD1. The CDR3 contains 15 residues. V was pared by 3 bases and J by 0 bases, with 4 bases of the junction left unmatched. The CDR3 DNA follows: TGTGCCAGCAGTTTCCGACAGGGGAGCTCCTACGAGCAGTACTTC. Translation: CASSFRQGSSYEQYF.

The CDR3 is CASSTGTSNTGELFF. The CDR3 DNA reads TGCGCCAGCAGTACCGGGACGTCGAACACCGGGGAGCTGTTTTTT. The genes are TRBV4-1 and TRBJ2-2; D possibly matches TRBD1 or TRBD2 (5 bases each). Trimming removed 6 bases from V and 0 bases from J, with 11 bases in between. Germline V gives CDR1 MGHRA, CDR2 YSYEKL. The CDR3 is 15 residues long.

This clonotype was counted only a few times. DNA of the CDR3: TGTGCCACCAGTGACGGGAGGACGGTGGGGAATGAAAAACTGTTTTTT. Its protein is CATSDGRTVGNEKLFF. The chain recombines TRBV24-1 with TRBJ1-4; the D is unclear. V lost 4 bases and J lost 5, with 16 bases in between. CDR1 and CDR2 from the germline V gene are KGHDR and SFDVKD. The length of the CDR3 is 16 residues.

This clonotype was counted at least ten times. This rearrangement joins TRBV2 to TRBJ1-2, with a tentative D call TRBD1 (5 bases). This CDR3 spans 14 amino acids. Trimming left V 4 bases short and J 1 base short, with 10 bases between. Germline V gives CDR1 SNHLY, CDR2 FYNNEI. The CDR3 DNA sequence: TGTGCCAGCAGTGGGGACCGTTATAACTATGGCTACACCTTC. Residues: CASSGDRYNYGYTF.

Ten or more counts support this clonotype. The V gene is TRBV2, the J gene TRBJ2-5; D gene unclear. The CDR3 sequence is 15 residues long. Germline assignment: CDR1 SNHLY and CDR2 FYNNEI. The ends were cut back, 2 bases at V and 1 base at J, with 11 bases in the middle. The CDR3 sequence: CASSEKGRTQETQYF. In DNA, the CDR3 is TGTGCCAGCAGTGAAAAAGGGCGGACCCAAGAGACCCAGTACTTC.

This clonotype was found a few times. The chain combines TRBV19 with TRBJ2-3, with D unresolved. V lost 4 bases to trimming and J lost 4 bases, with 12 bases between them. The CDR3 totals 14 residues. The germline V gene has CDR1 LNHDA and CDR2 SQIVND (reference sequence). CDR3 loop: CASSNVPGADTQYF. In DNA form, the CDR3 reads TGTGCCAGTAGTAATGTTCCGGGCGCAGATACGCAGTATTTT.

This clonotype has a count of ten or more. J is TRBJ1-4 and V is TRBV20-1; D possibly corresponds to TRBD1 (6 bases). The CDR3 has 15 amino acids. CDR1 and CDR2 (germline): DFQATT, SNEGSKA (reference sequence). The V end lost 3 bases, the J end lost 5 bases, and 16 bases lay between the germline ends. The CDR3 DNA is TGCAGTGCTAGCGACGGACAGCTCGAAAATGAAAAACTGTTTTTT. Protein: CSASDGQLENEKLFF.

This clonotype was seen ten or more times. The CDR3 loop reads CAWSVGPGNTIYF. The CDR3, as DNA: TGTGCCTGGAGTGTAGGGCCTGGAAACACCATATATTTT. The chain couples TRBV30 to TRBJ1-3; D uncertain. This CDR3 spans 13 amino acids. CDR1 is GTSNPN and CDR2 is SVGIG in the germline V gene (reference sequence). V was pared by 0 bases and J by 2 bases, with 5 bases between.

V and J are TRBV20-1 and TRBJ2-2; weak D call: TRBD2 (5 bases). Germline assignment: CDR1 DFQATT and CDR2 SNEGSKA (reference sequence). This CDR3 is 11 amino acids long. The ends were cut back, 5 bases at V and 9 bases at J, with 10 bases in the middle. CDR3 coding DNA: TGCAGTGCTGGAGGACCTCGGGAGCTGTTTTTT. Encoded protein: CSAGGPRELFF.

This clonotype occurred many times. The genes are TRBV20-1 and TRBJ2-7; D gene uncertain. The germline V gene has CDR1 DFQATT and CDR2 SNEGSKA (reference sequence). The CDR3 totals 12 residues. V was pared by 1 base and J by 4 bases, with 8 bases between. The CDR3 nucleotides are TGCAGTGCTAGAGCATATGGGTACGAGCAGTACTTC. Amino acids: CSARAYGYEQYF.

CDR3 DNA sequence: TGTGCCAGCAGTTTTAATCGACACCTACCAATTAACACCGGGGAGCTGTTTTTT. Its protein is CASSFNRHLPINTGELFF. The chain couples TRBV12-3 or TRBV12-4 to TRBJ2-2; no firm D call. V gave up 3 bases and J gave up 2 bases, with 19 bases separating them. This CDR3 has 18 residues.

This clonotype has at least ten counts. The rearrangement uses TRBV6-2 or TRBV6-3 and TRBJ2-5; D is perhaps TRBD1 or TRBD2 (5 bases each). V gave up 0 bases and J gave up 7 bases, with 18 bases separating them. The germline V gene encodes CDR1 MNHEY and CDR2 SVGEGT. The CDR3 contains 16 residues. The CDR3 here is CASSYSVQVPRGTQYF. CDR3 bases: TGTGCCAGCAGTTACTCGGTACAGGTCCCGAGGGGGACCCAGTACTTC.

This clonotype was found many times. This chain connects TRBV2 to TRBJ2-5, with TRBD2 as a possible D gene (6 bases). Trimming pared 4 bases from V and 4 bases from J, leaving 13 bases between. The CDR3 has 14 residues. Per the germline V gene, CDR1 is SNHLY and CDR2 is FYNNEI. CDR3 sequence reads: CASSVYGGAETQYF. The CDR3 bases are TGTGCCAGCAGTGTATACGGGGGAGCAGAGACCCAGTACTTC.

Worth noting for this clonotype: Given a far larger clone just one base away, this is likely a sequencing read error. The V gene is TRBV7-9, the J gene TRBJ2-3; 10 nucleotides agree with TRBD2. Germline V gene sequence: CDR1 SEHNR, CDR2 FQNEAQ (reference sequence). The CDR3 extends over 15 amino acids. V was clipped by 7 bases and J by 1 base; unmatched bases: 5. In DNA form, the CDR3 reads TGTGCCAGCAACGTTCTAGCGGGGGGCACAGATACGCAGTATTTT. It yields the protein CASNVLAGGTDTQYF.